This T cell receptor (beta chain) was sequenced during a study of T cells in localized non-small cell lung cancer. Only one count was recorded for this clone. Data came from immunoSEQ multiplex PCR; TCRdb stores just in-frame clones and leaves some out. The repertoire holds about 77,000 clones, roughly 91% seen once, with 20% to 25% in the top ten. This CDR3 has 14 residues. Germline V gene lookup returns CDR1 SQVTM and CDR2 ANQGSEA. V dropped 5 bases and J dropped 2; count of bases not matched to a gene: 6. The material was peripheral blood, obtained before any cancer treatment. This TCR derives from a woman between 35 and 75 years old with stage I squamous cell lung carcinoma. The chain employs TRBV29-1 and TRBJ2-7, with 10 bases fitting TRBD2. CDR3 DNA: TGCAGCGTTAAAAGCGGGGGGGGTCCCTACGAGCAGTACTTC. Translation: CSVKSGGGPYEQYF.